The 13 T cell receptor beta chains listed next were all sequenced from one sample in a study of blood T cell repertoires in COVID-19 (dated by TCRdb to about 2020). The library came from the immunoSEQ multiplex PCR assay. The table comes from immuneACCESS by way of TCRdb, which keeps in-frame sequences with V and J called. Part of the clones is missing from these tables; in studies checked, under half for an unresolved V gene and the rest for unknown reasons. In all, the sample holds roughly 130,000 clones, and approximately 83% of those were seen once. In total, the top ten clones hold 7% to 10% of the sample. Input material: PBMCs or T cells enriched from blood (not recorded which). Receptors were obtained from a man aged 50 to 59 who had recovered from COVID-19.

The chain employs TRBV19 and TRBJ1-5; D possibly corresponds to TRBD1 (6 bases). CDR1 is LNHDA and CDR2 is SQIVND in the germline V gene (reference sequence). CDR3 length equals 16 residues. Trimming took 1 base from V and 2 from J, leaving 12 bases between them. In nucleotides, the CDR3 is TGTGCCAGTAGTATAGCCAGGGGTTCGGGCAATCAGCCCCAGCATTTT. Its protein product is CASSIARGSGNQPQHF.

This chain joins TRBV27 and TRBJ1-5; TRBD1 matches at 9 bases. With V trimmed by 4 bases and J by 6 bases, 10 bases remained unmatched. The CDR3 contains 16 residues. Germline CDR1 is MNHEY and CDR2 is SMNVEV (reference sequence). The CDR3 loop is CASSSLGTGKVQPQHF. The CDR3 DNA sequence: TGTGCCAGCAGTTCTCTCGGGACAGGGAAAGTTCAGCCCCAGCATTTT.

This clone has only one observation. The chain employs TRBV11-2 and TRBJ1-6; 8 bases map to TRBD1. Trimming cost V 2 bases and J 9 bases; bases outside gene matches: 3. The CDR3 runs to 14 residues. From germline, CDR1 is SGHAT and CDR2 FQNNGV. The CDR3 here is CASSLQGATSPLHF. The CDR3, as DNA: TGTGCCAGCAGCTTACAGGGGGCTACTTCACCCCTCCACTTT.

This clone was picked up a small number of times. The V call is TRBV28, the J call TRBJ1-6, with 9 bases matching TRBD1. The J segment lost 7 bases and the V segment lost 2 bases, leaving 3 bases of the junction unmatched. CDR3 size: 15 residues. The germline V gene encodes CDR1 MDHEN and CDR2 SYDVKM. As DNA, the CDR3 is TGTGCCAGCAGTTTAAGGACAGGGGTGAATTCACCCCTCCACTTT. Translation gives CASSLRTGVNSPLHF. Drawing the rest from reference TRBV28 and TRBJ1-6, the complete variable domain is DVKVTQSSRYLVKRTGEKVFLECVQDMDHENMFWYRQDPGLGLRLIYFSYDVKMKEKGDIPEGYSVSREKKERFSLILESASTNQTSMYLCASSLRTGVNSPLHFGNGTRLTVT.

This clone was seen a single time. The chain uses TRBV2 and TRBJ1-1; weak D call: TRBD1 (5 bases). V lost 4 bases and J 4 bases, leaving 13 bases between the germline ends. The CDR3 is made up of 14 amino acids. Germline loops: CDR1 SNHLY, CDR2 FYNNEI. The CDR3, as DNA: TGTGCCAGCAGTGGTCGCAGGGAGGGCACTGAAGCTTTCTTT. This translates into CASSGRREGTEAFF.

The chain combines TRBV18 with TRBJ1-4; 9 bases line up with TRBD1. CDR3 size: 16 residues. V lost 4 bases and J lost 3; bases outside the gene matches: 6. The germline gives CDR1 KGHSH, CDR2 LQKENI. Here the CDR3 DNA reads TGTGCCAGCTCACGAGTCACAGGGGGCTCTAATGAAAAACTGTTTTTT. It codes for CASSRVTGGSNEKLFF. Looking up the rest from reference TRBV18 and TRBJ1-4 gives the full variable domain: NAGVMQNPRHLVRRRGQEARLRCSPMKGHSHVYWYRQLPEEGLKFMVYLQKENIIDESGMPKERFSAEFPKEGPSILRIQQVVRGDSAAYFCASSRVTGGSNEKLFFGSGTQLSVL.

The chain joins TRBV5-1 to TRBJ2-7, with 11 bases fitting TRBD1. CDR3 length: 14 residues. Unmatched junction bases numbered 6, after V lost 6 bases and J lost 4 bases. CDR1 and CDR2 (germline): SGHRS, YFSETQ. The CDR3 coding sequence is TGCGCCAGCACTAGGACAGGGGGCCTATACGAGCAGTACTTC. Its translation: CASTRTGGLYEQYF.

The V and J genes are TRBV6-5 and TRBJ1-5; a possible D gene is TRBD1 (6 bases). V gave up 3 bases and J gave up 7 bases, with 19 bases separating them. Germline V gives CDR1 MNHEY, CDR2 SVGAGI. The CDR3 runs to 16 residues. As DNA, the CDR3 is TGTGCCAGCAGTTATTCAACTATTGGGGGCACCCAGCCCCAGCATTTT. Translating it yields CASSYSTIGGTQPQHF.

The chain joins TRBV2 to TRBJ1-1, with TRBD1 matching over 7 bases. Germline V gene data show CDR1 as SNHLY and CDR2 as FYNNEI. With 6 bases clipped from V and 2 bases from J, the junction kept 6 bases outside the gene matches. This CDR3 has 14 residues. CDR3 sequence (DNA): TGTGCCAGCAGACCGACAGGGCCTAACACTGAAGCTTTCTTT. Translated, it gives CASRPTGPNTEAFF.

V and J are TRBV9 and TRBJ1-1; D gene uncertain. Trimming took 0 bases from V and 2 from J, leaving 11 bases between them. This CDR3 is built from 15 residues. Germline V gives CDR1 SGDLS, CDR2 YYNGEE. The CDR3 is CASSVESSGNTEAFF. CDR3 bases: TGTGCCAGCAGCGTAGAATCGTCGGGAAACACTGAAGCTTTCTTT. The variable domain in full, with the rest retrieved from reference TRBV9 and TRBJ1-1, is DSGVTQTPKHLITATGQRVTLRCSPRSGDLSVYWYQQSLDQGLQFLIQYYNGEERAKGNILERFSAQQFPDLHSELNLSSLELGDSALYFCASSVESSGNTEAFFGQGTRLTVV.

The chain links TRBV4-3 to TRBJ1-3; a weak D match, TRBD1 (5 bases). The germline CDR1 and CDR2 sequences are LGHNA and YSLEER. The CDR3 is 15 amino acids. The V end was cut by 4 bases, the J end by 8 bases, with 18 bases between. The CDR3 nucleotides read TGCGCCAGCAGCCTTCACCCCGGGACTCGGGACACCATATATTTT. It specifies CASSLHPGTRDTIYF.

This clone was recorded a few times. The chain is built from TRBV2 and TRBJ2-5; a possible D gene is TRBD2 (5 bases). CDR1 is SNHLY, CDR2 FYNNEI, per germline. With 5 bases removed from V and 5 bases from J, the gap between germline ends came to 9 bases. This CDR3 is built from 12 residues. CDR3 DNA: TGTGCCAGCAGTAGGGAGTCCGAGACCCAGTACTTC. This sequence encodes CASSRESETQYF.

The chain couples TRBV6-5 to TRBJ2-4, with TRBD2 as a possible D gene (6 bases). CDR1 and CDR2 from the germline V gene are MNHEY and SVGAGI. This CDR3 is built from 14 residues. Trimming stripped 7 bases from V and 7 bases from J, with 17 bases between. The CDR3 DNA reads TGTGCCAGCACTCCGGTTCATGGGGGGAACATTCAGTACTTC. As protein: CASTPVHGGNIQYF.